This T cell receptor beta chain was sequenced during a study of cytomegalovirus exposure and HLA in healthy donors. Study conclusions and caveats: Subsequent analysis found a tendency for first-cohort TCR clusters to co-occur within the 90 to 150 validation repertoires.

With 10 bases removed from V and 1 base from J, the gap between germline ends came to 15 bases. Germline V CDR1 and CDR2: ENHRY, SYGVKD. CDR3 length equals 14 residues. Measured with immunoSEQ multiplex PCR; TCRdb has only the in-frame clones, and not every one. Altogether a few hundred thousand clones are present, 70% to 90% being singletons, with the ten largest covering around 0.8%. Of note for this clone: Antigen: not known.

This chain connects TRBV10-3 to TRBJ2-3; weak D call: TRBD1 (6 bases). Sequenced sample: PBMCs. The receptor was derived from a young woman in good health and CMV-seronegative. The CDR3: CATAGEGGTDTQYF. For the CDR3, the DNA is TGTGCCACCGCAGGGGAAGGGGGCACAGATACGCAGTATTTT.